Presented here are 24 T cell receptor beta chains from one specimen sequenced in a study of cytomegalovirus exposure and HLA in healthy donors (dated by TCRdb to between 2016 and 2019). Libraries were made using the immunoSEQ multiplex PCR assay. For the multiplex PCR, a mixture combining 60 forward primers for TCR Vbeta segments and 13 reverse primers for TCR Jbeta segments was used. TCRdb stores this immuneACCESS table with in-frame sequences only. Part of the clones is absent; in the studies checked, under half of the shortfall reflects unresolved V genes, and no reason is known for the rest. This specimen's table enumerates about 170,000 clones. Jointly, the top ten make up around 1.2% of the sample. Sequencing was done on a sample of PBMCs. The receptor source for this set is an older woman in good health and CMV-seronegative.

The J gene is TRBJ2-3, the V gene TRBV9; 7 nucleotides line up with TRBD1. J gave up 2 bases and V 3 bases, and 6 bases lay outside the gene matches. The length of the CDR3 is 15 residues. The germline gives CDR1 SGDLS, CDR2 YYNGEE. The CDR3 DNA is TGTGCCAGCAGCGCCCAGGGGGTATACACAGATACGCAGTATTTT. As protein: CASSAQGVYTDTQYF. The full variable domain, in which reference TRBV9 and TRBJ2-3 provide the parts outside the CDR3, is DSGVTQTPKHLITATGQRVTLRCSPRSGDLSVYWYQQSLDQGLQFLIQYYNGEERAKGNILERFSAQQFPDLHSELNLSSLELGDSALYFCASSAQGVYTDTQYFGPGTRLTVL.

This chain joins TRBV15 and TRBJ2-3; D uncertain. The V end lost 1 base, the J end lost 4 bases, and 3 bases lay between the germline ends. Germline-derived CDR1 and CDR2 are LNHNV and YYDKDF (reference sequence). CDR3 size: 12 residues. The chain's CDR3 is CATSRVADTQYF. The CDR3 bases are TGTGCCACCAGCAGAGTCGCAGATACGCAGTATTTT.

This sequence joins TRBV7-2 and TRBJ2-1; 7 bases line up with TRBD1. The V gene's germline CDR1 is SGHTA and CDR2 FQGNSA. V trimming: 4 bases; J trimming: 7 bases; junction bases outside the gene matches: 13. The CDR3 is 16 residues long. CDR3 DNA: TGTGCCAGCAGCTCATCCCGGGGCCCCAGGGGGAATGAGCAGTTCTTC. It specifies CASSSSRGPRGNEQFF.

The chain carries TRBV5-1 and TRBJ1-1, with TRBD1 identical over 10 bases. There are 16 residues in the CDR3. Losses at the gene ends were 4 bases for V and 7 bases for J; bases not matched to a gene: 13. The germline V gene has CDR1 SGHRS and CDR2 YFSETQ. CDR3 in DNA: TGCGCCAGCAGCGGCCGACAGGGGGCTTCGTTTGGTGAAGCTTTCTTT. Residues: CASSGRQGASFGEAFF.

The rearrangement links TRBV19 to TRBJ2-1, with TRBD2 matching over 12 bases. CDR1 is LNHDA and CDR2 is SQIVND in the germline V gene (reference sequence). There are 15 residues in the CDR3. The V gene end was trimmed by 7 bases and the J gene end by 6 bases; junction bases not matched to a gene: 7. Written as DNA, the CDR3 is TGTGCCAGTAATCCTCCGACTAGCGGGGGCAATGAGCAGTTCTTC. Translating gives CASNPPTSGGNEQFF.

This sequence joins TRBV27 and TRBJ1-1; D is uncertain. V lost 1 base to trimming and J lost 1 base, with 13 bases between them. The CDR3 is 16 amino acids. Germline loops: CDR1 MNHEY, CDR2 SMNVEV (reference sequence). CDR3: CASSLLGSLGNTEAFF. CDR3 bases: TGTGCCAGCAGTTTATTGGGGAGCCTAGGGAACACTGAAGCTTTCTTT.

The gene calls are TRBV6-6 and TRBJ2-3; weak D call: TRBD2 (6 bases). The CDR3 is 15 amino acids. V lost 0 bases and J lost 4, with 11 bases in between. From germline, CDR1 is MNHNY and CDR2 SVGAGI (reference sequence). This CDR3 reads CASSYSTGSPDTQYF. The DNA of the CDR3 is TGTGCCAGCAGTTACTCGACCGGGAGTCCAGATACGCAGTATTTT.

The chain joins TRBV29-1 to TRBJ2-3, with TRBD2 matching 7 bases. Germline trimming cut 4 bases from V and 4 bases from J; bases unmatched to any gene: 8. CDR3 size: 14 residues. Germline V gene data show CDR1 as SQVTM and CDR2 as ANQGSEA. As DNA, the CDR3 is TGCAGCGTTGGGGCGCGGGAGAATTCAGATACGCAGTATTTT. Translation: CSVGARENSDTQYF.

Turning to this clone: Other DNA sequences of this sample code for an identical CDR3. V gene TRBV9 combines with J gene TRBJ1-5; 8 bases map to TRBD1. CDR3 length: 14 residues. From germline, CDR1 is SGDLS and CDR2 YYNGEE. V lost 2 bases and J lost 4; bases outside the gene matches: 2. The CDR3 sequence: CASSVGQGNQPQHF. The DNA of the CDR3 is TGTGCCAGCAGCGTTGGACAGGGAAATCAGCCCCAGCATTTT.

The chain recombines TRBV5-1 with TRBJ1-4; 9 nucleotides align to TRBD1. The CDR3 covers 16 residues. V trimming: 2 bases; J trimming: 2 bases; junction bases outside the gene matches: 4. Germline V gives CDR1 SGHRS, CDR2 YFSETQ. The CDR3 sequence is CASSFLDRGTNEKLFF. The DNA of the CDR3 is TGCGCCAGCAGCTTTTTAGACAGGGGGACTAATGAAAAACTGTTTTTT.

The chain is built from TRBV2 and TRBJ1-2, with 8 nucleotides matching TRBD1. Trimming cost V 6 bases and J 8 bases; bases outside gene matches: 14. The CDR3 totals 15 residues. The germline gives CDR1 SNHLY, CDR2 FYNNEI. CDR3 in amino acids: CASRPGSTGGLGYTF. The CDR3 nucleotides read TGTGCCAGCAGGCCTGGCTCAACAGGGGGTCTGGGCTACACCTTC. Full variable domain (rest looked up from reference TRBV2 and TRBJ1-2): EPEVTQTPSHQVTQMGQEVILRCVPISNHLYFYWYRQILGQKVEFLVSFYNNEISEKSEIFDDQFSVERPDGSNFTLKIRSTKLEDSAMYFCASRPGSTGGLGYTFGSGTRLTVV.

This chain connects TRBV29-1 to TRBJ2-6; 9 positions match TRBD1. Germline CDR1 SQVTM, CDR2 ANQGSEA. The CDR3 is made up of 20 amino acids. Losses at the gene ends were 0 bases for V and 0 bases for J; bases not matched to a gene: 12. The CDR3 nucleotides are TGCAGCGTTGAAGATCGAGGGACAGGGAACTCGGGCTCTGGGGCCAACGTCCTGACTTTC. Translated, it gives CSVEDRGTGNSGSGANVLTF.

The chain is built from TRBV2 and TRBJ1-5; TRBD1 might be the D (5 bases). Germline assignment: CDR1 SNHLY and CDR2 FYNNEI. The length of the CDR3 is 13 residues. Trimming removed 6 bases at V and 3 bases at J, with 9 bases between. The CDR3, as DNA: TGTGCCAGCAGCAAGGGGTTCAATCAGCCCCAGCATTTT. Residues: CASSKGFNQPQHF.

J is TRBJ1-1 and V is TRBV4-1; a weak D match, TRBD1 (5 bases). The V gene lost 3 bases and the J gene lost 1 base, with 9 bases spanning the gap. CDR3 length: 14 residues. From germline, CDR1 is MGHRA and CDR2 YSYEKL. The CDR3 sequence: CASSHAGPNTEAFF. The CDR3 nucleotides are TGCGCCAGCAGCCACGCGGGACCGAACACTGAAGCTTTCTTT.

V usage is TRBV10-3 and J usage is TRBJ1-1; unclear D gene. This CDR3 is built from 12 residues. Trimming stripped 6 bases from V and 6 bases from J, with 11 bases between. CDR1 and CDR2 (germline): ENHRY, SYGVKD. CDR3 residues: CAISPAGAEAFF. The CDR3 DNA reads TGTGCCATCAGCCCCGCGGGAGCTGAAGCTTTCTTT.

CDR3 sequence (DNA): TGTGCCAGCAGCTCCACAGGGTGGGAGACCCAGTACTTC. Protein product: CASSSTGWETQYF. The chain recombines TRBV7-9 with TRBJ2-5; possible D gene TRBD1, 6 bases. The germline CDR1 and CDR2 sequences are SEHNR and FQNEAQ (reference sequence). The length of the CDR3 is 13 residues. V dropped 4 bases and J dropped 5 bases, with 11 bases sitting between them.

The chain links TRBV6-1 to TRBJ1-1, with a weak D call TRBD1 (6 bases). CDR1 is MNHNS and CDR2 is SASEGT in the germline V gene. The length of the CDR3 is 15 residues. Trimming removed 10 bases from V and 0 bases from J, with 18 bases in between. The CDR3 reads CATQLRAGVNTEAFF. In DNA, the CDR3 is TGTGCCACCCAACTGCGGGCAGGGGTGAACACTGAAGCTTTCTTT.

CDR3 in DNA: TGTGCCAGCAGTTTATCTCGGGGGACCTATGGCTACACCTTC. This encodes CASSLSRGTYGYTF. The rearrangement links TRBV27 to TRBJ1-2; tentatively, D is TRBD1 (5 bases). The germline V and J ends were trimmed by 0 bases and 4 bases, with 9 bases remaining between them. The germline CDR1 and CDR2 sequences are MNHEY and SMNVEV (reference sequence). The CDR3 runs 14 residues.

The chain combines TRBV4-1 with TRBJ2-7; D is perhaps TRBD2 (6 bases). This CDR3 has 15 amino acids. The germline V and J ends were trimmed by 0 bases and 1 base, with 10 bases remaining between them. Germline assignment: CDR1 MGHRA and CDR2 YSYEKL. This CDR3 is CASSQDRGTSYEQYF. The CDR3 DNA is TGCGCCAGCAGCCAAGATCGGGGGACTTCCTACGAGCAGTACTTC.

This chain connects TRBV9 to TRBJ2-2; TRBD2 aligns across 11 bases. In germline, CDR1 is SGDLS, CDR2 YYNGEE. The CDR3 spans 19 residues. The J segment lost 0 bases and the V segment lost 5 bases, leaving 12 bases of the junction unmatched. In DNA form, the CDR3 reads TGTGCCAGCAGGAGGGACGGGCGACTAGCGGGACCGAACACCGGGGAGCTGTTTTTT. Translated, it gives CASRRDGRLAGPNTGELFF.

The chain uses TRBV11-3 and TRBJ2-1; TRBD2 is a possible D gene (5 bases). The germline V gene encodes CDR1 SGHNT and CDR2 YENEEA. The CDR3 has 17 amino acids. With 5 bases removed from V and 3 bases from J, the gap between germline ends came to 20 bases. Here the CDR3 reads CASSTRGSRDVYNEQFF. The CDR3 DNA is TGTGCCAGCAGCACCCGAGGCTCGAGGGATGTCTACAATGAGCAGTTCTTC.

V usage is TRBV10-2 and J usage is TRBJ1-5; 8 nucleotides match TRBD1. With V trimmed by 6 bases and J by 1 base, 5 bases remained unmatched. This CDR3 is 15 amino acids long. The germline gives CDR1 WSHSY, CDR2 SAAADI. This chain's CDR3 is CASRETGASNQPQHF. CDR3 nucleotide sequence: TGCGCCAGCAGGGAGACAGGGGCGAGCAATCAGCCCCAGCATTTT.

The V gene is TRBV29-1, the J gene TRBJ1-2, with D unresolved. CDR1 is SQVTM, CDR2 ANQGSEA, per germline. This CDR3 region has 13 residues. V lost 7 bases and J 0 bases, leaving 12 bases between the germline ends. DNA for the CDR3: TGCAGCGGAATCCAAACTCCTAACTATGGCTACACCTTC. This encodes CSGIQTPNYGYTF.

The chain combines TRBV5-1 with TRBJ2-1; TRBD1 might be the D (5 bases). CDR3 length: 15 residues. CDR1 SGHRS and CDR2 YFSETQ come from the germline V gene. V was pared by 4 bases and J by 8 bases, with 19 bases between. The CDR3 is CASSPRAGSIDEQFF. In DNA form, the CDR3 reads TGCGCCAGCAGCCCAAGGGCAGGGTCCATCGATGAGCAGTTCTTC.